This T cell receptor (beta chain) was found in a study of HIV-infected patients and healthy controls. Germline CDR1 is LGHDT and CDR2 is YNNKEL (reference sequence). Trimming took off 1 base at V and 5 bases at J, with 15 bases between the two ends. The CDR3 is made up of 16 amino acids. The sample holds a few counts of this clonotype. cDNA was made from approximately 500 ng RNA using alpha and beta constant primers. Alpha and beta chain libraries were made separately by chain-specific third strand synthesis with multiplexing indices. MiXCR, run by TCRdb on the 5' RACE reads, gives a single entry per CDR3 protein. The table records 10,000 to 15,000 distinct CDR3 sequences, around a tenth of them present only once. No cell fractionation was done, so the repertoire covers all unsorted peripheral blood T cells.

The chain couples TRBV3-1 to TRBJ1-5; tentative D call: TRBD1 (5 bases). This specimen was blood, taken before antiretroviral therapy. This TCR was sampled from an adult with HIV infection. The donor label of this sample is uncertain. CDR3 bases: TGTGCCAGCAGCCAAGGGACTCACCAGGGCCATCAGCCCCAGCATTTT. Its translation is CASSQGTHQGHQPQHF.